Presented here are 28 T cell receptor beta chains from one specimen sequenced in a study of cytomegalovirus exposure and HLA in healthy donors. The table came from immunoSEQ multiplex PCR; TCRdb's copy has only in-frame clones and leaves some out. The repertoire has roughly 70,000 clones, 85% to 95% of them found once; the top ten carry less than 3.5%. Sequenced: PBMCs. The receptors originated from a young man in good health and CMV-seronegative.

In nucleotides, the CDR3 is TGTGCCAGCAGCGAAAGGGGGGACAGGGTTAATGAAAAACTGTTTTTT. This encodes CASSERGDRVNEKLFF. The chain recombines TRBV7-2 with TRBJ1-4; 9 positions agree with TRBD1. The junction had 8 bases not matched to a gene; V was cut back by 5 bases and J by 4 bases. CDR1 and CDR2 (germline): SGHTA, FQGNSA. The CDR3 contains 16 residues.

The J gene is TRBJ2-3, the V gene TRBV5-1, with D maybe TRBD1 (5 bases). Germline values: CDR1 SGHRS, CDR2 YFSETQ. Deletions cut 0 bases from V and 3 bases from J, with 8 bases between. The CDR3 has 14 amino acids. The CDR3 reads CASSLGGRTDTQYF. CDR3 DNA sequence: TGCGCCAGCAGCTTGGGGGGCAGGACAGATACGCAGTATTTT. The full variable domain, rest sourced from reference TRBV5-1 and TRBJ2-3, is KAGVTQTPRYLIKTRGQQVTLSCSPISGHRSVSWYQQTPGQGLQFLFEYFSETQRNKGNFPGRFSGRQFSNSRSEMNVSTLELGDSALYLCASSLGGRTDTQYFGPGTRLTVL.

This clone was seen once. The chain combines TRBV18 with TRBJ2-1; 15 positions agree with TRBD2. The germline gives CDR1 KGHSH, CDR2 LQKENI. V shed 4 bases, J shed 7 bases, and the junction held 2 bases outside the gene matches. This CDR3 contains 15 residues. The CDR3, as DNA: TGTGCCAGCTCACGAGGACTAGCGGGGGGGAATGAGCAGTTCTTC. Encoded protein: CASSRGLAGGNEQFF.

The chain carries TRBV6-6 and TRBJ1-4, with 7 bases fitting TRBD1. The V gene's germline CDR1 is MNHNY and CDR2 SVGAGI (reference sequence). The CDR3 runs 14 residues. V shed 4 bases, J shed 7 bases, and the junction held 6 bases outside the gene matches. The CDR3 nucleotides read TGTGCCAGCAGTTTAACAGGGGAGGCTGAAAAACTGTTTTTT. It codes for CASSLTGEAEKLFF.

The CDR3 region is CASSLGQAEAFF. The CDR3 nucleotides read TGTGCCAGCAGCTTGGGACAGGCTGAAGCTTTCTTT. The chain uses TRBV5-6 and TRBJ1-1, with D possibly being TRBD1 (6 bases). Between the trimmed V and J ends, which lost 0 bases and 6 bases, there was a span of 6 bases. The CDR3 contains 12 residues. CDR1 is SGHDT and CDR2 is YYEEEE in the germline V gene.

The chain is built from TRBV10-3 and TRBJ1-5; TRBD1 aligns across 9 bases. V lost 11 bases to trimming and J lost 1 base; unmatched junction nucleotides: 3. The CDR3 loop spans 13 amino acids. The germline V gene has CDR1 ENHRY and CDR2 SYGVKD. The CDR3 protein is CAAGTGSNQPQHF. DNA of the CDR3: TGTGCCGCCGGGACAGGGAGCAATCAGCCCCAGCATTTT.

A single count supports this clone. The rearrangement links TRBV4-1 to TRBJ1-6; weak D call: TRBD1 (5 bases). The V end lost 0 bases, the J end lost 4 bases, and 7 bases lay between the germline ends. Germline V CDR1 and CDR2: MGHRA, YSYEKL. CDR3 length: 15 residues. In DNA, the CDR3 is TGCGCCAGCAGCCAAGAGTCAGGGTATAATTCACCCCTCCACTTT. Translation gives CASSQESGYNSPLHF.

The V and J genes are TRBV7-9 and TRBJ1-4, with D possibly being TRBD1 (6 bases). V lost 5 bases and J 7 bases, leaving 14 bases between the germline ends. Germline CDR1 SEHNR, CDR2 FQNEAQ (reference sequence). The CDR3 sequence is 14 residues long. The DNA for the CDR3 is TGTGCCAGCAGCGCACAGGGAGAGAGTGAAAAACTGTTTTTT. Translated, it gives CASSAQGESEKLFF.

The rearrangement uses TRBV10-3 and TRBJ2-1, with D possibly TRBD2 on 5 matching bases. The V end lost 7 bases, the J end lost 9 bases, and 13 bases lay between the germline ends. Germline V gene sequence: CDR1 ENHRY, CDR2 SYGVKD. CDR3 length equals 12 residues. In DNA, the CDR3 is TGTGCCATCAAGGCCCGGGATCCTGAGCAGTTCTTC. Amino acid sequence: CAIKARDPEQFF.

V is TRBV7-9 and J is TRBJ2-1, with TRBD1 matching 9 bases. Germline loops: CDR1 SEHNR, CDR2 FQNEAQ (reference sequence). Losses at the gene ends were 4 bases for V and 4 bases for J; bases not matched to a gene: 5. This CDR3 has 15 residues. CDR3 DNA sequence: TGTGCCAGCAGCTCCCCGGGACAGGGTTACAATGAGCAGTTCTTC. This sequence encodes CASSSPGQGYNEQFF.

The chain has TRBV4-2 and TRBJ1-4; 7 bases agree with TRBD1. The germline V gene has CDR1 LGHNA and CDR2 YNFKEQ. V shed 1 base and J 10 bases; nucleotides not matched to a gene: 6. The CDR3 is made up of 14 amino acids. The CDR3 loop reads CASSQAVRQGKLFF. The CDR3 coding sequence is TGTGCCAGCAGCCAAGCCGTTCGACAGGGAAAACTGTTTTTT.

This chain joins TRBV9 and TRBJ1-1; D is unresolved. This CDR3 has 17 residues. Trimming cost V 0 bases and J 1 base, with 16 bases left between them. The germline gives CDR1 SGDLS, CDR2 YYNGEE. CDR3: CASSVGGVGKGNTEAFF. CDR3 bases: TGTGCCAGCAGCGTAGGAGGAGTCGGGAAGGGGAACACTGAAGCTTTCTTT.

This clone has a single count. The J gene is TRBJ1-5, the V gene TRBV10-3, with unresolved D. Germline CDR1 ENHRY, CDR2 SYGVKD. Trimming left V 4 bases short and J 6 bases short, with 7 bases between. The CDR3 consists of 12 residues. The CDR3 region has the DNA TGTGCCATCAGTGTAGATCTTCAGCCCCAGCATTTT. It codes for CAISVDLQPQHF.

The chain couples TRBV6-1 to TRBJ1-5; D may be TRBD1 (6 bases). V lost 6 bases and J lost 9, with 18 bases in between. The CDR3 is made up of 14 amino acids. The germline gives CDR1 MNHNS, CDR2 SASEGT. The DNA for the CDR3 is TGTGCCAGCAGATTGTTGACAGGAATGACGCCCCAGCATTTT. Protein sequence: CASRLLTGMTPQHF.

V gene TRBV9 combines with J gene TRBJ1-2; D is perhaps TRBD1 (5 bases). The CDR3 covers 16 residues. Trimming removed 3 bases from V and 2 bases from J, with 17 bases in between. Germline V gives CDR1 SGDLS, CDR2 YYNGEE. The CDR3 region has the DNA TGTGCCAGCAGCGCGGGGGGAGGGACCTTCAACTATGGCTACACCTTC. Translation gives CASSAGGGTFNYGYTF.

The chain recombines TRBV6-1 with TRBJ1-2; D remains unclear. Trimming removed 3 bases from V and 0 bases from J, with 5 bases in between. The CDR3 is 13 amino acids. CDR1 and CDR2 (germline): MNHNS, SASEGT. CDR3 sequence (DNA): TGTGCCAGCAGTGAGCAGGCTAACTATGGCTACACCTTC. This translates into CASSEQANYGYTF.

This rearrangement joins TRBV29-1 to TRBJ2-7, with D unresolved. V was shortened by 0 bases and J by 3 bases, with 3 bases between the two germline ends. Germline lookup yields CDR1 SQVTM and CDR2 ANQGSEA. This CDR3 is built from 11 residues. The CDR3 DNA reads as TGCAGCGTTGAAGACAGCTACGAGCAGTACTTC. This translates into CSVEDSYEQYF.

This chain links TRBV29-1 with TRBJ1-1; perhaps TRBD1 as D (6 bases). CDR3 length: 13 amino acids. V gave up 6 bases and J gave up 1 base, with 12 bases separating them. The germline V gene has CDR1 SQVTM and CDR2 ANQGSEA. This CDR3 is CSVPDSGNTEAFF. In DNA, the CDR3 is TGCAGCGTCCCGGACAGTGGGAACACTGAAGCTTTCTTT.

This sequence joins TRBV5-6 and TRBJ2-1, with TRBD1 matching 10 bases. Per germline, CDR1 SGHDT and CDR2 YYEEEE. The junction had 10 bases not matched to a gene; V was cut back by 0 bases and J by 7 bases. This CDR3 contains 17 residues. CDR3 amino acids: CASSLGAGQGLGNEQFF. For the CDR3, the DNA is TGTGCCAGCAGCTTGGGGGCGGGACAGGGGTTAGGAAATGAGCAGTTCTTC.

This clone was detected a few times. The V call is TRBV19, the J call TRBJ1-1, with TRBD1 matching over 9 bases. The V segment lost 4 bases and the J segment 1 base; nucleotides outside the gene matches: 16. CDR3 length: 19 residues. CDR1 and CDR2 from the germline V gene are LNHDA and SQIVND (reference sequence). The CDR3 here is CASSTPPRTGARSNTEAFF. The CDR3 DNA reads as TGTGCCAGTAGTACTCCGCCACGGACAGGGGCGAGGTCGAACACTGAAGCTTTCTTT.

V usage is TRBV4-3 and J usage is TRBJ1-3, with a tentative D call TRBD1 (5 bases). CDR3 size: 15 residues. V lost 3 bases, J lost 0 bases, and 9 bases lay in between. Germline CDR1 reads LGHNA; CDR2 reads YSLEER. The CDR3 DNA is TGCGCCAGCAGCCATGGGGGGAACTCTGGAAACACCATATATTTT. Residues: CASSHGGNSGNTIYF.

The J gene is TRBJ2-2, the V gene TRBV19, with D perhaps matching TRBD2 (6 bases). The CDR3 consists of 14 residues. Germline V gene data show CDR1 as LNHDA and CDR2 as SQIVND (reference sequence). The ends were cut back, 3 bases at V and 6 bases at J, with 11 bases in the middle. This CDR3 is CASSILEGPGELFF. CDR3 DNA: TGTGCCAGTAGTATCTTGGAGGGTCCCGGGGAGCTGTTTTTT.

The chain links TRBV29-1 to TRBJ1-1; D possibly corresponds to TRBD1 (5 bases). The V and J ends lost 6 bases and 4 bases respectively, with 21 bases between them. Germline V gene lookup returns CDR1 SQVTM and CDR2 ANQGSEA. This CDR3 contains 15 residues. CDR3 region: CSVVGHVNRPTEAFF. CDR3 coding DNA: TGCAGCGTCGTAGGACATGTCAATCGCCCCACTGAAGCTTTCTTT.

The V and J genes are TRBV14 and TRBJ2-1, with 9 bases matching TRBD2. Germline CDR1 reads SGHDN; CDR2 reads FVKESK. The V and J ends lost 4 bases and 4 bases, in that order; junction bases with no gene match: 8. The CDR3 is 16 amino acids. This chain's CDR3 is CASSLLASGAYNEQFF. CDR3 sequence (DNA): TGTGCCAGCAGCCTCCTAGCTAGCGGGGCGTACAATGAGCAGTTCTTC.

The chain has TRBV5-1 and TRBJ1-2, with 12 positions matching TRBD1. Losses at the gene ends were 4 bases for V and 5 bases for J; bases not matched to a gene: 3. CDR1 is SGHRS and CDR2 is YFSETQ in the germline V gene. The CDR3 covers 14 residues. In DNA form, the CDR3 reads TGCGCCAGCAGCCGGGACAGGGGGCTATATGGCTACACCTTC. Encoded protein: CASSRDRGLYGYTF.

V gene TRBV11-2 combines with J gene TRBJ1-2; 7 nucleotides line up with TRBD1. Trimming took 5 bases from V and 14 from J; bases not matched to a gene: 14. Looked up from germline, CDR1 is SGHAT and CDR2 is FQNNGV. There are 13 residues in the CDR3. This chain's CDR3 is CASSTQDRTLATF. CDR3 bases: TGTGCCAGCAGCACTCAGGACAGGACCTTAGCTACCTTC.

The table lists this clone with a count of one. This rearrangement joins TRBV25-1 to TRBJ2-3, with unresolved D. The ends were cut back, 1 base at V and 5 bases at J, with 10 bases in the middle. Germline loops: CDR1 MGHDK, CDR2 SYGVNS. The CDR3 runs 14 residues. This chain's CDR3 is CASSESFYGDTQYF. The DNA for the CDR3 is TGTGCCAGCAGTGAATCATTTTACGGAGATACGCAGTATTTT. The entire variable domain, with the rest obtained from reference TRBV25-1 and TRBJ2-3, is as follows: EADIYQTPRYLVIGTGKKITLECSQTMGHDKMYWYQQDPGMELHLIHYSYGVNSTEKGDLSSESTVSRIRTEHFPLTLESARPSHTSQYLCASSESFYGDTQYFGPGTRLTVL.

The chain has TRBV5-4 and TRBJ1-2; 8 bases line up with TRBD1. V was pared by 6 bases and J by 7 bases, with 20 bases of the junction left unmatched. CDR1 and CDR2 (germline): SGHNT, YYREEE (reference sequence). CDR3 length: 17 amino acids. The CDR3 loop reads CASTLSGELGQGRGYTF. CDR3 bases: TGTGCCAGCACACTTTCCGGGGAATTAGGACAGGGTCGTGGCTACACCTTC.